A selection of T cell receptor beta chains follows, all from one sample in a study of T cell repertoires in cytomegalovirus infection. TCRdb recomputed calls from the reads with MiXCR, one row per CDR3 protein. Among 830,000 or so distinct CDR3 sequences listed, approximately 29% were seen once. No cognate antigen is known for these TCRs. This specimen consisted of cultured CD8+ T cells from PBMCs, obtained from culture after CMV antigen stimulation. These receptors were taken from a human donor in good health (CMV status not recorded). Some clones in this sample may be carry-over from other donors' samples. CDR3s include the opening cysteine and the closing phenylalanine or tryptophan. The D gene is left open where the match is weak. The size entry is marked missing in some rows and otherwise reads once, few, many or a size class.

-	TRBJ2-5	TRBV6-2/TRBV6-3	-	TGTGCCAGCACCTCGCGGGGCGTGGAGACCCAGTACTTC	CASTSRGVETQYF
-	TRBJ1-2	TRBV6-1	-	TGTGCCAGCAGTGAATATCTCTATGGCTACACCTTC	CASSEYLYGYTF
few	TRBJ2-2	TRBV7-8	-	TGTGCCAGCAGCTTAGGGCACGGGGAGCTGTTTTTT	CASSLGHGELFF
few	TRBJ1-4	TRBV2	-	TGTGCCAGCAGTGAAGATACCGCCCTGGGGGGTGAAAAACTGTTTTTT	CASSEDTALGGEKLFF
-	TRBJ1-1	TRBV7-4	-	TGTGCCAGCAGCTTAGCCCCTGGTGAAAGGGAAGCTTTCTTT	CASSLAPGEREAFF
-	TRBJ2-5	TRBV15	-	TGTGCCACCAGCAGAGATCTTGGGCAGCAAGAGACCCAGTACTTC	CATSRDLGQQETQYF
-	TRBJ2-7	TRBV4-1	TRBD2	TGCGCCAGCAGCCAAGTGGCTAGCGGCCCCTACGAGCAGTACTTC	CASSQVASGPYEQYF
few	TRBJ1-3	TRBV6-8	-	TGTGCCACCCGGCTAACGGAGTTCTCTGGAAACACCATATATTTT	CATRLTEFSGNTIYF
-	TRBJ1-1	TRBV12-3/TRBV12-4	-	TGTGCCAGCAGTTTTTTGGATATGAACACTGAAGCTTTCTTT	CASSFLDMNTEAFF
-	TRBJ1-5	TRBV4-2	TRBD1	TGTGCCAGCAGCCCCTCCGGACAGGGGAACACCGCCATAGGCAATCAGCCCCAGCATTTT	CASSPSGQGNTAIGNQPQHF
-	TRBJ2-1	TRBV2	-	TGTGCCAGCAGTGATCCAGGGGGGGCCCCCTACAATGAGCAGTTCTTC	CASSDPGGAPYNEQFF
-	TRBJ1-2	TRBV7-9	TRBD1	TGTGCCAGCAGCTTAGGGCAGGGGGGGAATTATGGCTACACCTTC	CASSLGQGGNYGYTF
-	TRBJ2-1	TRBV27	-	TGTGCCAGCAGTTTATCGGACAGCTATGAGCAGTTCTTC	CASSLSDSYEQFF
many	TRBJ2-3	TRBV6-1	TRBD2	TGTGCCAGCAGCGGACTAGCGGAAACAGATACGCAGTATTTT	CASSGLAETDTQYF
-	TRBJ2-5	TRBV6-1	-	TGTGCCAGCAGTGAAGCGGGGGTGGAGACCCAGTACTTC	CASSEAGVETQYF
-	TRBJ2-3	TRBV10-3	TRBD1	TGTGCCATCAGGGTCTACGACAGGGGAAGAGGAGATACGCAGTATTTT	CAIRVYDRGRGDTQYF